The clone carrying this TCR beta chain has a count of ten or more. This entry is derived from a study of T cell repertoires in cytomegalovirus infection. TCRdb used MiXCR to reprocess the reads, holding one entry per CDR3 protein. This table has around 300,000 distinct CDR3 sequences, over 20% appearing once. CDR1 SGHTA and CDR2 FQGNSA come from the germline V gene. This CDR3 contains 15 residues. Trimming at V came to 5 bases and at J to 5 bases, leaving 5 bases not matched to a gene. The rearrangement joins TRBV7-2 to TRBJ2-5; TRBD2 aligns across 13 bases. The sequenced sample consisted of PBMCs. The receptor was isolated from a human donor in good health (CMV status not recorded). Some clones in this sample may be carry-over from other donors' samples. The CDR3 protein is CASSPTSGRGETQYF. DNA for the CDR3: TGTGCCAGCAGCCCCACTAGCGGGAGGGGTGAGACCCAGTACTTC.